This T cell receptor beta chain was observed in a study of T cell clonotyping in hematopoietic cell transplantation. Whole-study findings and limits: Recipient TCR diversity dropped after transplant; expanded clonotypes rose from day 30 to 180.

Time point noted: recipient sample about 28 days before transplant, after cytoreduction. Recipients were bled about 28 days pretransplant and at posttransplant days 30, 100, 180. The CDR3 length is 13 residues. The V end was cut by 8 bases, the J end by 5 bases, with 10 bases between. In germline, CDR1 is MDHEN, CDR2 SYDVKM. Using immunoSEQ multiplex PCR, the repertoire was profiled, and TCRdb retains in-frame clones only, with some absent. Of about 36,000 clones in the sample, 95% were seen once. Remarks on this clone: The antigen is unknown.

The receptor was derived from a man aged 35-49 years with chronic myeloid leukemia. Some clones in this sample may be carry-over from other donors' samples. This sample comprised peripheral blood mononuclear cells, obtained before stem cell transplant. The chain recombines TRBV28 with TRBJ1-6; unclear D gene. The CDR3, as DNA: TGTGCCAGCTTTAGTGGGGATAATTCACCCCTCCACTTT. This encodes CASFSGDNSPLHF.